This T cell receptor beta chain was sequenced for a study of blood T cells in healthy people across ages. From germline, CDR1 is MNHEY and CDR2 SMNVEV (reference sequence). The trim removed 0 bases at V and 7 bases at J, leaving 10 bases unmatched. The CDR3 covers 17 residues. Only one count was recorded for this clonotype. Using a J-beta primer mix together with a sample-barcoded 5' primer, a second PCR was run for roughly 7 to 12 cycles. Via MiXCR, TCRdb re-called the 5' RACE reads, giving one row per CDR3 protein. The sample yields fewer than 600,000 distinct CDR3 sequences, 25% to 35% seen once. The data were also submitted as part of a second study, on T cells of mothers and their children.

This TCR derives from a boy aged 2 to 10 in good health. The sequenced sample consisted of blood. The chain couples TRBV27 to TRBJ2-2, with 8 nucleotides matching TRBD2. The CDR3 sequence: CASSLSGRGAVGGELFF. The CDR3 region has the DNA TGTGCCAGCAGTTTATCGGGGCGGGGGGCTGTCGGCGGGGAGCTGTTTTTT.